A single sample is the source of the 19 T cell receptor beta chains below, sequenced in a study of blood T cell repertoires in COVID-19. Here immunoSEQ multiplex PCR was the method, and the copy in TCRdb shows in-frame clones only, minus some. The table lists about 76,000 clones, approximately 86% of them singletons, with 9% to 15% in the top ten. Sequences were obtained from peripheral blood. These receptors all come from a human donor in a cohort sampled during active COVID-19.

The chain employs TRBV12-5 and TRBJ2-5, with 7 bases matching TRBD1. From germline, CDR1 is LGHNT and CDR2 FRNRAP. Losses at the gene ends were 6 bases for V and 1 base for J; bases not matched to a gene: 5. This CDR3 has 14 residues. CDR3: CASGPGTAQETQYF. In DNA, the CDR3 is TGTGCTAGTGGCCCAGGGACAGCCCAAGAGACCCAGTACTTC.

The chain links TRBV11-2 to TRBJ2-5; weak D call: TRBD1 (6 bases). V gave up 5 bases and J gave up 5 bases, with 15 bases separating them. Germline loops: CDR1 SGHAT, CDR2 FQNNGV. This CDR3 is 14 amino acids long. The CDR3 region is CASSAITGPETQYF. The CDR3 nucleotides are TGTGCCAGCAGCGCCATTACAGGGCCGGAGACCCAGTACTTC.

This chain connects TRBV30 to TRBJ1-1; TRBD1 is a possible D gene (6 bases). The CDR3 is 15 residues long. Germline CDR1 is GTSNPN and CDR2 is SVGIG (reference sequence). Trimming cost V 1 base and J 3 bases, with 15 bases left between them. The CDR3 nucleotides read TGTGCCTGGAGTGGGACAGCGGGGAGGTACACTGAAGCTTTCTTT. It translates to CAWSGTAGRYTEAFF. The full variable domain, in which reference TRBV30 and TRBJ1-1 provide the parts outside the CDR3, is SQTIHQWPATLVQPVGSPLSLECTVEGTSNPNLYWYRQAAGRGLQLLFYSVGIGQISSEVPQNLSASRPQDRQFILSSKKLLLSDSGFYLCAWSGTAGRYTEAFFGQGTRLTVV.

CDR3 region: CASSPDRGETQYF. CDR3 coding DNA: TGTGCCAGCAGCCCGGACAGGGGAGAGACCCAGTACTTC. The rearrangement uses TRBV7-9 and TRBJ2-5; 9 bases align to TRBD1. The CDR3 has 13 residues. V was clipped by 5 bases and J by 4 bases; unmatched bases: 2. The germline CDR1 and CDR2 sequences are SEHNR and FQNEAQ (reference sequence).

J is TRBJ1-5 and V is TRBV9, with 8 bases aligning to TRBD1. CDR3 length equals 15 residues. Germline CDR1 SGDLS, CDR2 YYNGEE. Trimming took 2 bases from V and 9 from J; bases not matched to a gene: 10. Here the CDR3 DNA reads TGTGCCAGCAGCGTGGGCACAGGGGGGGTAGCGCCCCAGCATTTT. It specifies CASSVGTGGVAPQHF.

The genes are TRBV19 and TRBJ2-5; 12 bases fit TRBD2. With V trimmed by 2 bases and J by 3 bases, 10 bases remained unmatched. The germline V gene has CDR1 LNHDA and CDR2 SQIVND (reference sequence). The CDR3 consists of 18 residues. The CDR3 here is CASSISSGGAGWEETQYF. The CDR3 DNA reads as TGTGCCAGTAGTATATCTAGCGGGGGGGCCGGCTGGGAAGAGACCCAGTACTTC.

The chain has TRBV18 and TRBJ2-5, with TRBD1 identical over 10 bases. The CDR3 totals 16 residues. From germline, CDR1 is KGHSH and CDR2 LQKENI. Trimming at V came to 3 bases and at J to 3 bases, leaving 7 bases not matched to a gene. CDR3 loop: CASSPRQGAAKETQYF. For the CDR3, the DNA is TGTGCCAGCTCACCCAGACAGGGGGCAGCGAAAGAGACCCAGTACTTC.

The V gene is TRBV18, the J gene TRBJ2-3; the D gene is possibly TRBD2 (6 bases). V was shortened by 3 bases and J by 6 bases, with 16 bases between the two germline ends. The CDR3 is made up of 15 amino acids. From germline, CDR1 is KGHSH and CDR2 LQKENI. CDR3 region: CASSPPSAAVDTQYF. The CDR3 DNA reads as TGTGCCAGCTCACCTCCTAGCGCAGCAGTTGATACGCAGTATTTT.

This sequence joins TRBV2 and TRBJ2-2; 7 bases line up with TRBD1. CDR3 length equals 14 residues. Trimming removed 7 bases from V and 6 bases from J; junction bases left unmatched: 8. CDR1 SNHLY and CDR2 FYNNEI come from the germline V gene. For the CDR3, the DNA is TGTGCCAGCAAAGACAGGGTAAACGCCGGGGAGCTGTTTTTT. Protein: CASKDRVNAGELFF.

This clone appeared once. J is TRBJ2-3 and V is TRBV11-2; tentatively, D is TRBD1 (6 bases). Per the germline V gene, CDR1 is SGHAT and CDR2 is FQNNGV. The CDR3 totals 16 residues. V lost 1 base and J 4 bases, leaving 15 bases between the germline ends. CDR3 bases: TGTGCCAGCAGCTTAGTGGCCCGACAGGTCCCAGATACGCAGTATTTT. Translating it yields CASSLVARQVPDTQYF.

The gene calls are TRBV18 and TRBJ2-5, with unresolved D. Germline-derived CDR1 and CDR2 are KGHSH and LQKENI. This CDR3 contains 13 residues. V shed 0 bases and J shed 4 bases, with 6 bases lying between them. The CDR3 nucleotides read TGTGCCAGCTCACCACCTAGTTTAGAGACCCAGTACTTC. Amino acid sequence: CASSPPSLETQYF.

This sequence joins TRBV9 and TRBJ2-3; no definite D call. Germline CDR1 and CDR2: SGDLS and YYNGEE. The CDR3 has 13 residues. V shed 3 bases and J shed 0 bases, with 5 bases lying between them. CDR3: CASSAGSTDTQYF. In DNA form, the CDR3 reads TGTGCCAGCAGCGCCGGGAGCACAGATACGCAGTATTTT.

The chain is built from TRBV6-1 and TRBJ2-5; TRBD2 agrees at 8 bases. J lost 1 base, V lost 6 bases, and 4 bases had no gene match. This CDR3 spans 14 amino acids. Germline values: CDR1 MNHNS, CDR2 SASEGT. The CDR3 sequence: CASRSAGVQETQYF. Written as DNA, the CDR3 is TGTGCCAGCAGGTCAGCGGGGGTCCAAGAGACCCAGTACTTC.

The chain employs TRBV27 and TRBJ1-2; 8 bases are a match to TRBD1. The J segment lost 4 bases and the V segment lost 2 bases, leaving 9 bases of the junction unmatched. In germline, CDR1 is MNHEY, CDR2 SMNVEV (reference sequence). The CDR3 sequence is 16 residues long. CDR3 sequence: CASSLLGQGGVYGYTF. CDR3 nucleotide sequence: TGTGCCAGCAGTTTACTCGGACAGGGTGGTGTCTATGGCTACACCTTC.

This clone was seen only once. The genes are TRBV27 and TRBJ2-7, with 7 nucleotides matching TRBD2. This CDR3 is built from 13 residues. With 6 bases clipped from V and 0 bases from J, the junction kept 2 bases outside the gene matches. Germline V gene lookup returns CDR1 MNHEY and CDR2 SMNVEV (reference sequence). CDR3 DNA sequence: TGTGCCAGCAGGGGGACTAACTCCTACGAGCAGTACTTC. Protein: CASRGTNSYEQYF.

The V gene is TRBV2, the J gene TRBJ1-1; a possible D gene is TRBD1 (5 bases). In germline, CDR1 is SNHLY, CDR2 FYNNEI. This CDR3 is 11 amino acids long. With 3 bases removed from V and 11 bases from J, the gap between germline ends came to 10 bases. CDR3 nucleotides: TGTGCCAGCAGTGACATGGAGGGGGCTTTCTTT. It is translated as CASSDMEGAFF.

This chain uses TRBV7-2 with TRBJ2-4; D is undetermined. V lost 5 bases, J lost 0 bases, and 8 bases lay in between. This CDR3 contains 14 residues. Germline-derived CDR1 and CDR2 are SGHTA and FQGNSA. CDR3 coding DNA: TGTGCCAGCAGCCAAGGAGTAGCCAAAAACATTCAGTACTTC. Its translation is CASSQGVAKNIQYF.

This clone turned up a few times. The chain joins TRBV19 to TRBJ1-5, with 9 bases that match TRBD1. Unmatched junction bases numbered 2, after V lost 4 bases and J lost 7 bases. Looked up from germline, CDR1 is LNHDA and CDR2 is SQIVND (reference sequence). The CDR3 consists of 13 residues. The CDR3, as DNA: TGTGCCAGTAGTAGGGACAGGGTCCAGCCCCAGCATTTT. Translation: CASSRDRVQPQHF.

The genes are TRBV10-3 and TRBJ1-1; D might be TRBD1 (5 bases). The CDR3 extends over 13 amino acids. V lost 6 bases to trimming and J lost 3 bases, with 11 bases between them. CDR1 and CDR2 (germline): ENHRY, SYGVKD. The CDR3 is CAIRRDGHTEAFF. Here the CDR3 DNA reads TGTGCCATCAGGCGGGACGGGCACACTGAAGCTTTCTTT.